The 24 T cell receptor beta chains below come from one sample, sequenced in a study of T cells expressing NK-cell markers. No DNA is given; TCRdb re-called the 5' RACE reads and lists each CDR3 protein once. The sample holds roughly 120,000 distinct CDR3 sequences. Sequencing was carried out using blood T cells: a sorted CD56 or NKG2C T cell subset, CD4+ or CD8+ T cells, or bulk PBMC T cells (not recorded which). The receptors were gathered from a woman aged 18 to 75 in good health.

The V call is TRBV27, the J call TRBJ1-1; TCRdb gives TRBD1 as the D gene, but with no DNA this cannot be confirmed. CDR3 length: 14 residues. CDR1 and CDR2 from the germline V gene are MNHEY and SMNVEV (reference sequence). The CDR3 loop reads CASSFGGRNTEAFF.

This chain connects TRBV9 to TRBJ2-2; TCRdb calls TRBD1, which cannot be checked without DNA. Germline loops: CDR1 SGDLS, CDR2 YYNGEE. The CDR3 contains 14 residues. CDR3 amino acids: CASSVPGSTVQLFF.

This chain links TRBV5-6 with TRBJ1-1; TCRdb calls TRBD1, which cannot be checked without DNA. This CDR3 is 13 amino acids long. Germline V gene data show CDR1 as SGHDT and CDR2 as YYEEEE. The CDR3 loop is CASSPGGTGEAFF.

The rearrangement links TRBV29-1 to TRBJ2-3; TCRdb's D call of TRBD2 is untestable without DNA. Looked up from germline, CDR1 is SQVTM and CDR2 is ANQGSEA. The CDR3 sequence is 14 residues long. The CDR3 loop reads CRTLAGGSTDTQYF.

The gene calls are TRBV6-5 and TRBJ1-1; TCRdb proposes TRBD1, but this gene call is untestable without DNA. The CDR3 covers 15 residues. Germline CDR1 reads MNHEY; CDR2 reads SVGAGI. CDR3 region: CASSYLPGRDTEAFF.

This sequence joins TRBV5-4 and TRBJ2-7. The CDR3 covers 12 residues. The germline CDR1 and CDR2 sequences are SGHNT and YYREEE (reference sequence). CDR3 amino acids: CASSLFAYEQYF. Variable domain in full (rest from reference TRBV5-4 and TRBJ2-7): ETGVTQSPTHLIKTRGQQVTLRCSSQSGHNTVSWYQQALGQGPQFIFQYYREEENGRGNFPPRFSGLQFPNYSSELNVNALELDDSALYLCASSLFAYEQYFGPGTRLTVT.

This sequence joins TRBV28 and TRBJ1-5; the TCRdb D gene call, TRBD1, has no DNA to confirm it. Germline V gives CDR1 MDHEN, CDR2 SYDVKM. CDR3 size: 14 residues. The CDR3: CASRLQGGNQPQHF.

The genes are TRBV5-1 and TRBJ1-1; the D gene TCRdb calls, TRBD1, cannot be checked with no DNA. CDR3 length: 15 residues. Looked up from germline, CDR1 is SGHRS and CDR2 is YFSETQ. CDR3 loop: CASSLYPGPNTEAFF.

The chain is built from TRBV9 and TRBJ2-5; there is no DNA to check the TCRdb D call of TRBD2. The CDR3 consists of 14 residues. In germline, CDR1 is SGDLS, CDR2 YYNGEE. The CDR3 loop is CASSVGGGKETQYF.

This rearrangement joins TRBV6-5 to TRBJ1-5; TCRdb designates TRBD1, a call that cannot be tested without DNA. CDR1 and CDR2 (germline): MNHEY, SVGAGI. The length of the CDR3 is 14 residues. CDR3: CASSYTQGGQPQHF.

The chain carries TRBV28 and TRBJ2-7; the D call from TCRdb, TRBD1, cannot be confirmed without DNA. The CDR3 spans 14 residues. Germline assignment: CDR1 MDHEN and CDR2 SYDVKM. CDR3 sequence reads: CASSSEDNSYEQYF.

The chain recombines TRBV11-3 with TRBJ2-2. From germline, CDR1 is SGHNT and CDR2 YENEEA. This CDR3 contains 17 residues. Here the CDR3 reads CASSLDRAFSDTGELFF.

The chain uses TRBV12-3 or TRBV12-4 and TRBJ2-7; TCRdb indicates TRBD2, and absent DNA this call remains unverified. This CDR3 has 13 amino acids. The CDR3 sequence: CASSQTSFYEQYF.

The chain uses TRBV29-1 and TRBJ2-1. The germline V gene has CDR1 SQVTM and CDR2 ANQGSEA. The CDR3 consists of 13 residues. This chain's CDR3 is CSWEGLLSSEQFF.

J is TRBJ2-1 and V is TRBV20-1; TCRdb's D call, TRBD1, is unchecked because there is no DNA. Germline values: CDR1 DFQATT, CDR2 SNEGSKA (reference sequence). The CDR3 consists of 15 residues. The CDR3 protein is CSARPLERPYNEQFF.

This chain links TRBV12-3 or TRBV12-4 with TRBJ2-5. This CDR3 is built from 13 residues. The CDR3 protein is CASSSGSWETQYF.

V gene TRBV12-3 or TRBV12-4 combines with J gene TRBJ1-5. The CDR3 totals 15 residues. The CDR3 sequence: CASSPEVQGNQPQHF.

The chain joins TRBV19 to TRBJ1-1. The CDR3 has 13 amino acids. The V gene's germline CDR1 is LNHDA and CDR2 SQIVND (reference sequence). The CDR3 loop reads CASSIVGRTEAFF. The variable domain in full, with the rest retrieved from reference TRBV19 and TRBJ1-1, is DGGITQSPKYLFRKEGQNVTLSCEQNLNHDAMYWYRQDPGQGLRLIYYSQIVNDFQKGDIAEGYSVSREKKESFPLTVTSAQKNPTAFYLCASSIVGRTEAFFGQGTRLTVV.

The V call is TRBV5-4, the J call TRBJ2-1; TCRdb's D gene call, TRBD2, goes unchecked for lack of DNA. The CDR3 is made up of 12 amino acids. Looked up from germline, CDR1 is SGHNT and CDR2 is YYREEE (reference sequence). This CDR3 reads CASSSSLDEQFF. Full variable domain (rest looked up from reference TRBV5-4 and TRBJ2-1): ETGVTQSPTHLIKTRGQQVTLRCSSQSGHNTVSWYQQALGQGPQFIFQYYREEENGRGNFPPRFSGLQFPNYSSELNVNALELDDSALYLCASSSSLDEQFFGPGTRLTVL.

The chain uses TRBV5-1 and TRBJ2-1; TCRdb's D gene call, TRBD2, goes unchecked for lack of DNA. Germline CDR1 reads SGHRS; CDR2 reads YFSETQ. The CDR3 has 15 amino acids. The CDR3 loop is CASARLAGDYNEQFF.

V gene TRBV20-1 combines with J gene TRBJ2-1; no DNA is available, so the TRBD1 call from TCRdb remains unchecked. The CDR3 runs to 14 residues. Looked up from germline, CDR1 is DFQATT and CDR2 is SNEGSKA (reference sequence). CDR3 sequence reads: CSAWTADSYNEQFF.

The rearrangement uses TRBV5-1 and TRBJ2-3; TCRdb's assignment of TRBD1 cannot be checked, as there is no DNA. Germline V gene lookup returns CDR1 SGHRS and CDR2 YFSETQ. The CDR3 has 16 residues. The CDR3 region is CASSLGWATSTDTQYF. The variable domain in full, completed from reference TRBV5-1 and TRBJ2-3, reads KAGVTQTPRYLIKTRGQQVTLSCSPISGHRSVSWYQQTPGQGLQFLFEYFSETQRNKGNFPGRFSGRQFSNSRSEMNVSTLELGDSALYLCASSLGWATSTDTQYFGPGTRLTVL.

The CDR3 loop reads CASSYGGAVSFF. V is TRBV6-5 and J is TRBJ1-1; the D gene TCRdb calls, TRBD1, cannot be checked with no DNA. CDR3 length equals 12 residues. Germline CDR1 and CDR2: MNHEY and SVGAGI.

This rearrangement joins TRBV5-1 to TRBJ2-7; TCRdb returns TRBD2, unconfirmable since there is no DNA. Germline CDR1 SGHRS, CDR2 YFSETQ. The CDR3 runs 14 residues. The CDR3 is CASSLAGGPNEQYF.